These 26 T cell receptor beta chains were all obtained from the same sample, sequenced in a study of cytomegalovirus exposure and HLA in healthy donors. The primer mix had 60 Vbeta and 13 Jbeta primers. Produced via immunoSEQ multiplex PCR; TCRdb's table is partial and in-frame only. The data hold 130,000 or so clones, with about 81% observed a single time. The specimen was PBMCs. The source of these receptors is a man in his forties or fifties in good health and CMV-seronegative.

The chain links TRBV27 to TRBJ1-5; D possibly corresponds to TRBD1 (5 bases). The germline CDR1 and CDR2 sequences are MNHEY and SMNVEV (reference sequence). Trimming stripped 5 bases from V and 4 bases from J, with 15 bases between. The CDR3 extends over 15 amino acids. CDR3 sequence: CASSDSTTGNQPQHF. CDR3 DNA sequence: TGTGCCAGCAGTGACTCAACCACAGGAAATCAGCCCCAGCATTTT.

The DNA of the CDR3 is TGTGCCAGCAGCGCTTCCGGGGGTTGGTACGAGCAGTACTTC. Translated: CASSASGGWYEQYF. V is TRBV9 and J is TRBJ2-7, with D maybe TRBD2 (6 bases). The CDR3 sequence is 14 residues long. Trimming pared 3 bases from V and 4 bases from J, leaving 14 bases between. In germline, CDR1 is SGDLS, CDR2 YYNGEE.

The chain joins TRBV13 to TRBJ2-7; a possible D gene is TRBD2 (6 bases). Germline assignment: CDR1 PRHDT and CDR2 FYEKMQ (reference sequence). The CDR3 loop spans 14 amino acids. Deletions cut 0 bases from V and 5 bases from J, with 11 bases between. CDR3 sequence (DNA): TGTGCCAGCAGCTTAGGCGGGCGCGGGGACGAGCAGTACTTC. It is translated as CASSLGGRGDEQYF.

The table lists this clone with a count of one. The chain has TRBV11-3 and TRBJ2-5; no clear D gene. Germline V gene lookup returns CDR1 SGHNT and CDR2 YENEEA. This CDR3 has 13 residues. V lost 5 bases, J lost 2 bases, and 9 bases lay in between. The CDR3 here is CASSVRWQETQYF. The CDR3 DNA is TGTGCCAGCAGCGTTCGGTGGCAAGAGACCCAGTACTTC.

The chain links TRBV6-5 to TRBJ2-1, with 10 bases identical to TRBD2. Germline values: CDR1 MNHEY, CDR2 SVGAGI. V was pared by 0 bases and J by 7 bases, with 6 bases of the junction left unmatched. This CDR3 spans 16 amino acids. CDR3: CASSYSKRGGVNEQFF. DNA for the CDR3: TGTGCCAGCAGTTACTCGAAGCGGGGGGGAGTAAATGAGCAGTTCTTC.

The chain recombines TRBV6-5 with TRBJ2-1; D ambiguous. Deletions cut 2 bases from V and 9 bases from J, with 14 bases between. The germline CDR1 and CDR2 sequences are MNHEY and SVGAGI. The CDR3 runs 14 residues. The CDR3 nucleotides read TGTGCCAGCAGTTACGCCGCTTTCGAGATTGAGCAGTTCTTC. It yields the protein CASSYAAFEIEQFF.

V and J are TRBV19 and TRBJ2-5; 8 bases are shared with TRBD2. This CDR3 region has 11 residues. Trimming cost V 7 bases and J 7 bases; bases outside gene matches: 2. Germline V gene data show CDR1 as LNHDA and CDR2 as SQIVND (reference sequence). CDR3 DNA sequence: TGTGCCAGTACCGGGAGGGGGACCCAGTACTTC. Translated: CASTGRGTQYF. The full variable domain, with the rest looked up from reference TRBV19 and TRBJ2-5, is DGGITQSPKYLFRKEGQNVTLSCEQNLNHDAMYWYRQDPGQGLRLIYYSQIVNDFQKGDIAEGYSVSREKKESFPLTVTSAQKNPTAFYLCASTGRGTQYFGPGTRLLVL.

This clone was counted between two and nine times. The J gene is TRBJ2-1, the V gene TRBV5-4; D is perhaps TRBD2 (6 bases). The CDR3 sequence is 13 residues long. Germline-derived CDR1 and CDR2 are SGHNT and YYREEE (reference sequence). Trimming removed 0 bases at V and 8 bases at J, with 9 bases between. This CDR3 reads CASSLGTGDEQFF. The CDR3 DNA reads TGTGCCAGCAGCTTGGGGACGGGGGATGAGCAGTTCTTC.

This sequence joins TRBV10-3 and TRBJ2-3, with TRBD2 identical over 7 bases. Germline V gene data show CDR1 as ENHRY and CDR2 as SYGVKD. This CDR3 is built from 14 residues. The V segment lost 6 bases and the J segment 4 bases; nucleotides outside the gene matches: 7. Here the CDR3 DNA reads TGTGCCATCAGCGCAGCGGGGTATGCAGATACGCAGTATTTT. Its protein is CAISAAGYADTQYF.

The CDR3 DNA is TGCGCCAGCAGCCAAGGGACAGGCTGGGGAGAGACCCAGTACTTC. Translation: CASSQGTGWGETQYF. This chain links TRBV4-3 with TRBJ2-5, with TRBD1 matching 7 bases. The CDR3 loop spans 15 amino acids. Looked up from germline, CDR1 is LGHNA and CDR2 is YSLEER. The J segment lost 4 bases and the V segment lost 1 base, leaving 6 bases of the junction unmatched.

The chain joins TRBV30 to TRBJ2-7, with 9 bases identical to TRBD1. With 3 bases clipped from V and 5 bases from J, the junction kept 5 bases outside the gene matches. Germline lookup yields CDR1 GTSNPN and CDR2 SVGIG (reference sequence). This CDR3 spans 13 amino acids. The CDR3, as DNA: TGTGCCTGGAGAAGGACAGGGGTCCACGAGCAGTACTTC. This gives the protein CAWRRTGVHEQYF.

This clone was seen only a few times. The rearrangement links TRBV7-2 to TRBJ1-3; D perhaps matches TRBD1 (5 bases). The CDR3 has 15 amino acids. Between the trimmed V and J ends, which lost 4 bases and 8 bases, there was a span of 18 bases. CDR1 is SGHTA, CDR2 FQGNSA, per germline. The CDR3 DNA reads TGTGCCAGCAGCTCGACGGTGACAGCCTTGGACACCATATATTTT. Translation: CASSSTVTALDTIYF. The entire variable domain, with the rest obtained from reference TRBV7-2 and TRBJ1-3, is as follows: GAGVSQSPSNKVTEKGKDVELRCDPISGHTALYWYRQSLGQGLEFLIYFQGNSAPDKSGLPSDRFSAERTGGSVSTLTIQRTQQEDSAVYLCASSSTVTALDTIYFGEGSWLTVV.

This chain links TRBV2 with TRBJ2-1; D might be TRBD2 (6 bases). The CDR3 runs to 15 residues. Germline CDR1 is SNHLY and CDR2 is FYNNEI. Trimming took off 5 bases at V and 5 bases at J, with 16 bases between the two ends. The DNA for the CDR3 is TGTGCCAGCAGTCCAGCCGGGGGACCAAACAATGAGCAGTTCTTC. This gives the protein CASSPAGGPNNEQFF.

CDR3 amino acids: CASSQGQKNTEAFF. The CDR3 nucleotides read TGTGCCAGCAGTCAGGGACAGAAGAACACTGAAGCTTTCTTT. The V call is TRBV6-6, the J call TRBJ1-1, with 7 bases aligning to TRBD1. CDR1 and CDR2 from the germline V gene are MNHNY and SVGAGI (reference sequence). V gave up 5 bases and J gave up 1 base; unmatched junction bases: 4. This CDR3 has 14 amino acids.

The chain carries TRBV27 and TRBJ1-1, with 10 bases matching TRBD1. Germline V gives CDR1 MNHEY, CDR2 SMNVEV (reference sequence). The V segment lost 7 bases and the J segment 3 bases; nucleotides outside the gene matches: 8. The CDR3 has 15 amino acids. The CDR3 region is CASTRTGGLDTEAFF. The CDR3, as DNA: TGTGCCAGCACCCGGACAGGGGGTTTGGACACTGAAGCTTTCTTT.

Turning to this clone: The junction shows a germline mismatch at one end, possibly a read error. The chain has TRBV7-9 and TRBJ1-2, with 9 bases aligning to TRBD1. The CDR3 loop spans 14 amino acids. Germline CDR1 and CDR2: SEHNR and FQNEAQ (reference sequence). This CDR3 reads CSSSHGQGPYGYTF. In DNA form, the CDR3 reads TGTTCCAGCAGCCACGGACAGGGGCCTTATGGCTACACCTTC.

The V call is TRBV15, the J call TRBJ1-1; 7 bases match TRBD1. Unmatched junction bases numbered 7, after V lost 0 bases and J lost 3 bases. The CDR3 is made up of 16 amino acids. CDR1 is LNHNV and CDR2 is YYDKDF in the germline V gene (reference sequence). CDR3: CATSRDLTGDYTEAFF. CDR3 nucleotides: TGTGCCACCAGCAGAGATTTAACAGGGGACTACACTGAAGCTTTCTTT.

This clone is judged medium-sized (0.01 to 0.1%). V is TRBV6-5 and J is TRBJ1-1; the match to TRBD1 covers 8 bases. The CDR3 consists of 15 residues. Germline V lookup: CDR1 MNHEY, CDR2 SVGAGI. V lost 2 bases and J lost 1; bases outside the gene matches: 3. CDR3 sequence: CASSYQGQANTEAFF. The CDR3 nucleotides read TGTGCCAGCAGTTACCAGGGACAGGCGAACACTGAAGCTTTCTTT.

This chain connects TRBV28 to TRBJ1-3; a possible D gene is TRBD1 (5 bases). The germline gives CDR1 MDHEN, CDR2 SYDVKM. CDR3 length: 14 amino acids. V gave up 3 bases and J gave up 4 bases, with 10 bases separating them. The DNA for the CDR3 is TGTGCCAGCAGTTTCCAGGGCTCCGGAAACACCATATATTTT. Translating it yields CASSFQGSGNTIYF.

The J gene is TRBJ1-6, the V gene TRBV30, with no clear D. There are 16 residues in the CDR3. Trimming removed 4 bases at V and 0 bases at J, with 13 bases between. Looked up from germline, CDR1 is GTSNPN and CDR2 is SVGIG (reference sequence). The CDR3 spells CAWKLTGSSYNSPLHF. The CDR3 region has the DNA TGTGCCTGGAAACTGACGGGGAGCTCCTATAATTCACCCCTCCACTTT.

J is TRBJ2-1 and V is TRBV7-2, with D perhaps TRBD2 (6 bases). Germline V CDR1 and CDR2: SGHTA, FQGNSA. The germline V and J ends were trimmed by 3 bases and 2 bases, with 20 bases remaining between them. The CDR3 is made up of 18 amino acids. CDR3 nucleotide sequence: TGTGCCAGCAGCTTTACCGTGGGGTGGGACTCGACCTACAATGAGCAGTTCTTC. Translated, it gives CASSFTVGWDSTYNEQFF.

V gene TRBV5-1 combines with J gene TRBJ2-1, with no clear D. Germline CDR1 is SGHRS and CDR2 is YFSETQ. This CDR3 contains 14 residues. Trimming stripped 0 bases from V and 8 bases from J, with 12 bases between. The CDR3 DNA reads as TGCGCCAGCAGCTTGGTGGCAGGCGTCCATGAGCAGTTCTTC. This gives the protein CASSLVAGVHEQFF. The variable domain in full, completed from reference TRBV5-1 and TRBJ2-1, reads KAGVTQTPRYLIKTRGQQVTLSCSPISGHRSVSWYQQTPGQGLQFLFEYFSETQRNKGNFPGRFSGRQFSNSRSEMNVSTLELGDSALYLCASSLVAGVHEQFFGPGTRLTVL.

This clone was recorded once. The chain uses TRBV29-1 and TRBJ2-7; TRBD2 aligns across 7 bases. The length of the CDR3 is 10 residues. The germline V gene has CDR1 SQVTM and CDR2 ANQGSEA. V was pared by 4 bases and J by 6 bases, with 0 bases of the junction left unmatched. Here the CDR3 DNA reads TGCAGCGTTGCGGGGGGCGAGCAGTACTTC. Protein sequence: CSVAGGEQYF.

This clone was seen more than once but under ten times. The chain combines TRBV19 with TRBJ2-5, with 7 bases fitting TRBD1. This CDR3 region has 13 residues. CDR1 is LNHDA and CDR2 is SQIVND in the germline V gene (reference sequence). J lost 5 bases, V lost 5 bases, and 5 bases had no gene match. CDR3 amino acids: CASSVTGHETQYF. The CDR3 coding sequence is TGTGCCAGTAGTGTGACAGGGCACGAGACCCAGTACTTC.

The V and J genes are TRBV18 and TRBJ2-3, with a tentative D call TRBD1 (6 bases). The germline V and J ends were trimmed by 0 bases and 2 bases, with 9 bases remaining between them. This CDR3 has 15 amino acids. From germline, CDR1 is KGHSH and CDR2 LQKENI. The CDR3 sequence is CASSPPGQATDTQYF. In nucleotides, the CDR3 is TGTGCCAGCTCACCACCGGGACAAGCCACAGATACGCAGTATTTT.

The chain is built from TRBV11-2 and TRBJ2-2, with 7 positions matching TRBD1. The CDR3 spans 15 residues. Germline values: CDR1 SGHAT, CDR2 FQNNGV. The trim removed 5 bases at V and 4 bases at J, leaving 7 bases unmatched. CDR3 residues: CASSLQGFPTGELFF. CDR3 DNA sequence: TGTGCCAGCAGCCTACAGGGGTTTCCCACCGGGGAGCTGTTTTTT.